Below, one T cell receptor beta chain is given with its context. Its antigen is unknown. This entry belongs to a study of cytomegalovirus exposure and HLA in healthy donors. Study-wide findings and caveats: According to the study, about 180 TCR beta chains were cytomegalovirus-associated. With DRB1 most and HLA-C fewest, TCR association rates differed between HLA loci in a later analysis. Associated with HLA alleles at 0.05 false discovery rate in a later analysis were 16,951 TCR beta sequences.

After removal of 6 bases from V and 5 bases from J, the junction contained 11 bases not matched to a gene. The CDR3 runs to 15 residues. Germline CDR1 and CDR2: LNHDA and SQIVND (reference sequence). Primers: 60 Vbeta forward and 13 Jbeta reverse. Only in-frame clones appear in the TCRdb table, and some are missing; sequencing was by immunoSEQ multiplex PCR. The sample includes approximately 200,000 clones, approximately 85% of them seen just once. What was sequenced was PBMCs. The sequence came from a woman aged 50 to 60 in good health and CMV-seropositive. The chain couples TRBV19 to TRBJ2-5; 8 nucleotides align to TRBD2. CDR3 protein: CASRSEAGVVETQYF. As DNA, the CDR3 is TGTGCCAGTAGATCCGAAGCGGGAGTCGTGGAGACCCAGTACTTC.